The T cell receptor (beta chain) under discussion was sequenced for a study of T-cell reconstitution after alpha-beta-depleted transplantation in children. Study-wide results and caveats: It was reported that alpha-beta T cells came from several hundred expanded graft clones (about two months after transplant). T-cell counts and diversity were attributed mostly to newly produced T cells one year after transplant.

The V gene's germline CDR1 is SQVTM and CDR2 ANQGSEA. The CDR3 consists of 12 residues. V shed 8 bases, J shed 4 bases, and the junction held 7 bases outside the gene matches. There are a few counts of this clonotype. Its antigen is unidentified. Unique molecular identifiers were used to barcode this TCRbeta library. TCRdb fed the PCR reads into MiXCR, producing one record per CDR3 protein. This repertoire shows more than 500,000 distinct CDR3 sequences, 9.5% to 12% found once; its top ten account for about 14%. V usage is TRBV29-1 and J usage is TRBJ1-1; 7 positions agree with TRBD1. The sequencing used PBMCs, mostly from graft donor cells, collected 180 days after TCRalphabeta/CD19-depleted stem cell transplant. This clonotype was sampled from a female patient under 10 years old who had a stem cell transplant for aplastic anemia, so the T cells may come from the graft donor. CDR3 sequence (DNA): TGCAGCTCCCAGGGGGTGGCCACTGAAGCTTTCTTT. As protein: CSSQGVATEAFF.